Presented here are 27 T cell receptor beta chains from one specimen sequenced in a study of regulatory T cells in long-lasting Graves disease. With iRepertoire HTBI primers and Arm-PCR of CDR3 regions, TCR beta libraries were built. Using its own MiXCR run on the multiplex PCR reads, TCRdb lists one record per CDR3 protein. Here the sample spans some 370,000 distinct CDR3 sequences, roughly 12% being singletons. As to time point: newly diagnosed GD, antithyroid drugs for less than 3 months. Making the TCR library involved RNA that had been extracted from PBMCs. These data also formed part of another study, on T cells in Graves' hyperthyroidism and ophthalmopathy.

Here the sequenced sample was peripheral blood mononuclear cells (PBMCs), taken at new diagnosis, from a patient treated with antithyroid drugs. These TCRs come from a woman aged 18-30 years with Graves disease.

This clonotype appeared many times. The rearrangement uses TRBV7-2 and TRBJ1-2; D ambiguous. From germline, CDR1 is SGHTA and CDR2 FQGNSA. The CDR3 spans 16 residues. Trimming removed 4 bases from V and 2 bases from J, with 17 bases in between. The CDR3 region has the DNA TGTGCCAGCAGCTCGACGTGGGCGGGAAGGAACTATGGCTACACCTTC. This encodes CASSSTWAGRNYGYTF.

This clonotype showed up many times. The chain carries TRBV6-2 or TRBV6-3 and TRBJ2-1, with D maybe TRBD1 (6 bases). Per the germline V gene, CDR1 is MNHEY and CDR2 is SVGEGT. Trimming took 7 bases from V and 0 from J, leaving 19 bases between them. The CDR3 length is 17 residues. CDR3 residues: CASKTHRVAASYNEQFF. The CDR3 DNA sequence: TGTGCCAGCAAGACACACAGGGTGGCCGCCTCCTACAATGAGCAGTTCTTC.

This clonotype was observed at least ten times. The chain employs TRBV9 and TRBJ2-2; D call uncertain. The germline CDR1 and CDR2 sequences are SGDLS and YYNGEE. The ends were cut back, 3 bases at V and 6 bases at J, with 12 bases in the middle. The CDR3 is made up of 14 amino acids. As DNA, the CDR3 is TGTGCCAGCAGCGGACGCTGGAGTGCCGGGGAGCTGTTTTTT. Translation gives CASSGRWSAGELFF. Using reference TRBV9 and TRBJ2-2 for the parts outside the CDR3, the full variable domain is DSGVTQTPKHLITATGQRVTLRCSPRSGDLSVYWYQQSLDQGLQFLIQYYNGEERAKGNILERFSAQQFPDLHSELNLSSLELGDSALYFCASSGRWSAGELFFGEGSRLTVL.

V gene TRBV6-2 or TRBV6-3 combines with J gene TRBJ2-1; 7 nucleotides line up with TRBD2. Germline CDR1 MNHEY, CDR2 SVGEGT. Trimming at V came to 7 bases and at J to 12 bases, leaving 9 bases not matched to a gene. The CDR3 contains 12 residues. This CDR3 is CASTDGGVGQFF. CDR3 bases: TGTGCCAGCACCGATGGGGGGGTCGGGCAGTTCTTC.

The chain is built from TRBV5-6 and TRBJ2-6; 7 bases fit TRBD2. The germline V gene has CDR1 SGHDT and CDR2 YYEEEE. The length of the CDR3 is 16 residues. With 0 bases clipped from V and 4 bases from J, the junction kept 4 bases outside the gene matches. CDR3: CASSLGGGSGANVLTF. The CDR3 DNA sequence: TGTGCCAGCAGCTTGGGGGGGGGGTCAGGGGCCAACGTCCTGACTTTC.

Only a few counts were recorded for this clonotype. V and J are TRBV30 and TRBJ1-5; 7 bases are a match to TRBD1. CDR1 and CDR2 from the germline V gene are GTSNPN and SVGIG (reference sequence). The CDR3 spans 15 residues. The junction had 2 bases not matched to a gene; V was cut back by 0 bases and J by 0 bases. The CDR3 coding sequence is TGTGCCTGGAGTGTCGGGACAGTTAGCAATCAGCCCCAGCATTTT. It yields the protein CAWSVGTVSNQPQHF.

This sequence joins TRBV30 and TRBJ2-1; 10 bases line up with TRBD2. The CDR3 length is 16 residues. The V gene end was trimmed by 2 bases and the J gene end by 5 bases; junction bases not matched to a gene: 9. From germline, CDR1 is GTSNPN and CDR2 SVGIG (reference sequence). Written as DNA, the CDR3 is TGTGCCTGGAGTCCCCCGCTAGCGGGGGTAAACAATGAGCAGTTCTTC. Residues: CAWSPPLAGVNNEQFF.

The J gene is TRBJ2-1, the V gene TRBV19; 9 nucleotides match TRBD1. Per the germline V gene, CDR1 is LNHDA and CDR2 is SQIVND (reference sequence). This CDR3 spans 14 amino acids. V shed 1 base and J 8 bases; nucleotides not matched to a gene: 3. CDR3 region: CASSIGDREDEQFF. The CDR3 region has the DNA TGTGCCAGTAGTATAGGGGACAGGGAGGATGAGCAGTTCTTC.

About this clonotype: This likely comes from a read error, as the CDR3 has no conserved phenylalanine or tryptophan at its end. The CDR3 spells CASSLPLDRGWETQYS. CDR3 DNA sequence: TGTGCCAGCAGTCTACCCCTGGACAGGGGTTGGGAGACCCAGTACTCC. The chain uses TRBV28 and TRBJ2-5, with TRBD1 matching 9 bases. The junction had 12 bases not matched to a gene; V was cut back by 5 bases and J by 5 bases. The CDR3 spans 16 residues. From germline, CDR1 is MDHEN and CDR2 SYDVKM.

This clonotype was seen a handful of times. This rearrangement joins TRBV19 to TRBJ1-1; the D gene is possibly TRBD1 (6 bases). This CDR3 comprises 15 residues. Germline values: CDR1 LNHDA, CDR2 SQIVND (reference sequence). The germline V and J ends were trimmed by 2 bases and 0 bases, with 10 bases remaining between them. The CDR3 region is CASSIWTALNTEAFF. The CDR3 nucleotides are TGTGCCAGTAGTATATGGACAGCCCTGAACACTGAAGCTTTCTTT.

Note on this clonotype: This sequence may be a read error, since a much larger clone differs from it by one base. This CDR3 is CASSLKGLAVYNERFF. CDR3 in DNA: TGTGCCAGCAGCCTTAAAGGACTAGCGGTCTACAATGAGCGGTTCTTC. The gene calls are TRBV6-2 or TRBV6-3 and TRBJ2-1; 10 nucleotides match TRBD2. Germline V CDR1 and CDR2: MNHEY, SVGEGT. The CDR3 sequence is 16 residues long.

On this clonotype itself: A read error may produce the germline difference seen at one junction end. This rearrangement joins TRBV20-1 to TRBJ2-1; 14 bases are shared with TRBD2. This CDR3 has 17 residues. CDR1 and CDR2 from the germline V gene are DFQATT and SNEGSKA (reference sequence). The CDR3 spells CSARARLAGGRYNERFF. CDR3 bases: TGCAGTGCTAGAGCCCGACTAGCGGGAGGGCGCTACAATGAGCGGTTCTTC.

This clonotype occurred many times. The rearrangement joins TRBV5-1 to TRBJ2-4; D tentatively fits TRBD1 or TRBD2 (5 bases each). Germline-derived CDR1 and CDR2 are SGHRS and YFSETQ. The CDR3 is 19 residues long. With 2 bases removed from V and 0 bases from J, the gap between germline ends came to 21 bases. DNA for the CDR3: TGCGCCAGCAGCTTTGGTTCGGACCACGAGGGGATAGCCAAAAACATTCAGTACTTC. Protein product: CASSFGSDHEGIAKNIQYF.

Many counts were recorded for this clonotype. The chain links TRBV28 to TRBJ2-1, with 7 bases lining up with TRBD2. The CDR3 loop spans 16 amino acids. V shed 4 bases and J 0 bases; nucleotides not matched to a gene: 6. Germline-derived CDR1 and CDR2 are MDHEN and SYDVKM. Here the CDR3 reads CASSSPAGVSYNEQFF. Written as DNA, the CDR3 is TGTGCCAGCAGTTCCCCGGCGGGGGTCTCCTACAATGAGCAGTTCTTC.

This clonotype was found many times. The V call is TRBV20-1, the J call TRBJ2-7; D is uncertain. Per germline, CDR1 DFQATT and CDR2 SNEGSKA (reference sequence). Trimming pared 1 base from V and 11 bases from J, leaving 15 bases between. The CDR3 is 12 residues long. CDR3 sequence reads: CSARAEAGLKYF. The CDR3 nucleotides are TGCAGTGCTAGAGCCGAGGCCGGTCTAAAGTACTTC.

This clonotype was seen ten or more times. The rearrangement links TRBV19 to TRBJ1-5; 9 nucleotides match TRBD1. The trim removed 2 bases at V and 3 bases at J, leaving 5 bases unmatched. There are 16 residues in the CDR3. From germline, CDR1 is LNHDA and CDR2 SQIVND (reference sequence). This CDR3 is CASSIWRDRDNQPQHF. The CDR3 bases are TGTGCCAGTAGTATATGGCGGGACAGGGACAATCAGCCCCAGCATTTT.

This clonotype was counted many times. V usage is TRBV7-9 and J usage is TRBJ1-4, with D perhaps matching TRBD1 (5 bases). The CDR3 loop spans 12 amino acids. V lost 4 bases and J 15 bases, leaving 15 bases between the germline ends. In germline, CDR1 is SEHNR, CDR2 FQNEAQ (reference sequence). CDR3 nucleotide sequence: TGTGCCAGCAGCTGGACGGGGGACGCGGTGTTTTTT. This codes for CASSWTGDAVFF.

This clonotype was found many times. The rearrangement links TRBV7-2 to TRBJ2-7; a weak D match, TRBD1 (6 bases). The germline V gene encodes CDR1 SGHTA and CDR2 FQGNSA. CDR3 length: 14 residues. Trimming left V 1 base short and J 7 bases short, with 14 bases between. In DNA form, the CDR3 reads TGTGCCAGCAGCTTAGGGGGGCGAGGGGGAGAGCAGTACTTC. It encodes CASSLGGRGGEQYF.

The chain has TRBV2 and TRBJ2-5, with 8 bases that match TRBD2. The J call could be wrong; TRBJ2-1 is a better fit for the DNA end. Germline V gene sequence: CDR1 SNHLY, CDR2 FYNNEI. The CDR3 runs to 13 residues. The CDR3, as DNA: TGTGCCAGGGGGGGACTAGTCCCCGATGAGCAGTTCTTC. Translating gives CARGGLVPDEQFF.

This clonotype came up many times. The chain has TRBV5-5 and TRBJ2-7; D gene unclear. Deletions cut 4 bases from V and 3 bases from J, with 11 bases between. The CDR3 runs to 13 residues. Germline loops: CDR1 SGHKS, CDR2 YYEKEE (reference sequence). The CDR3 protein is CASSPRVDYEQYV. The CDR3 DNA reads TGTGCCAGCAGCCCTCGGGTGGACTACGAGCAGTACGTC.

Turning to this clonotype: At one end, the junction sequence differs from germline, possibly due to a read error. This chain connects TRBV5-8 to TRBJ2-5; 8 nucleotides line up with TRBD1. Per germline, CDR1 SGHTS and CDR2 YDEGEE. The CDR3 runs 15 residues. The chain's CDR3 is CAGSPGTGSQRTQYF. The CDR3 DNA sequence: TGTGCCGGCAGCCCGGGGACAGGCTCCCAGAGGACCCAGTACTTC.

The genes are TRBV20-1 and TRBJ1-2, with D maybe TRBD1 (5 bases). Germline V lookup: CDR1 DFQATT, CDR2 SNEGSKA (reference sequence). The CDR3 covers 15 residues. V was clipped by 2 bases and J by 3 bases, with 16 bases between them. The CDR3 nucleotides read TGCAGTGCTAGAAGGGGCCCAACAGAGGACTATGGCTACACCTTC. Protein product: CSARRGPTEDYGYTF.

The chain links TRBV20-1 to TRBJ2-7, with D possibly being TRBD1 (6 bases). The CDR3 contains 11 residues. Germline V lookup: CDR1 DFQATT, CDR2 SNEGSKA (reference sequence). V was clipped by 6 bases and J by 5 bases, with 11 bases between them. In DNA, the CDR3 is TGCAGTGCCAAGACAGGCCACGAGCAGTACGTC. Translating it yields CSAKTGHEQYV.

This clonotype has ten or more counts. CDR3 nucleotides: TGCAGTGCTCCTGGACTAGCGGGAGGATCACACGAGCAGTACTTC. The encoded protein is CSAPGLAGGSHEQYF. The J gene is TRBJ2-7, the V gene TRBV20-1; TRBD2 matches 14 bases. J lost 5 bases, V lost 5 bases, and 8 bases had no gene match. Germline assignment: CDR1 DFQATT and CDR2 SNEGSKA (reference sequence). The CDR3 is 15 residues long.

The sample holds a few counts of this clonotype. The chain recombines TRBV30 with TRBJ1-2; D gene unclear. Germline loops: CDR1 GTSNPN, CDR2 SVGIG (reference sequence). The CDR3 contains 12 residues. V was clipped by 1 base and J by 5 bases, with 8 bases between them. CDR3 protein: CAWSGRGYGYTF. For the CDR3, the DNA is TGTGCCTGGAGTGGGCGAGGATATGGCTACACCTTC.

Many counts were recorded for this clonotype. V is TRBV28 and J is TRBJ2-5; TRBD1 aligns across 9 bases. The V and J ends lost 4 bases and 5 bases, in that order; junction bases with no gene match: 5. Germline lookup yields CDR1 MDHEN and CDR2 SYDVKM. The CDR3 runs 14 residues. CDR3 region: CASSYRGRVETQYF. DNA of the CDR3: TGTGCCAGCAGTTACAGGGGGCGCGTGGAGACCCAGTACTTC.

This clonotype was observed many times. The V call is TRBV5-6, the J call TRBJ2-3, with TRBD2 identical over 11 bases. Germline-derived CDR1 and CDR2 are SGHDT and YYEEEE. V dropped 2 bases and J dropped 1; count of bases not matched to a gene: 3. The CDR3 is made up of 16 amino acids. The CDR3 reads CASSFGTSGRTDTQYF. The CDR3 region has the DNA TGTGCCAGCAGCTTCGGGACTAGCGGCCGCACAGATACGCAGTATTTT.